This TCR beta chain appears in the sequencing data of a study of T cell changes during pregnancy in multiple sclerosis. Sequencing used immunoSEQ multiplex PCR; TCRdb keeps in-frame clones, though not all of them. Altogether some 43,000 clones are present, 90% being singletons, with the ten largest covering approximately 9.1%. V lost 1 base and J lost 4; bases outside the gene matches: 19. This CDR3 comprises 20 residues. The germline V gene has CDR1 LGHNA and CDR2 YSLEER. The chain links TRBV4-3 to TRBJ2-4, with 7 nucleotides matching TRBD2. This receptor was obtained from a female donor with multiple sclerosis, enrolled in a pregnancy study. Sample: CD8+ T cells from peripheral blood mononuclear cells, taken in the first trimester of pregnancy. DNA of the CDR3: TGCGCCAGCAGCCAAGCGCCCATCGGGCGGGGGTGGGATAATAAAAACATTCAGTACTTC. Translated, it gives CASSQAPIGRGWDNKNIQYF.